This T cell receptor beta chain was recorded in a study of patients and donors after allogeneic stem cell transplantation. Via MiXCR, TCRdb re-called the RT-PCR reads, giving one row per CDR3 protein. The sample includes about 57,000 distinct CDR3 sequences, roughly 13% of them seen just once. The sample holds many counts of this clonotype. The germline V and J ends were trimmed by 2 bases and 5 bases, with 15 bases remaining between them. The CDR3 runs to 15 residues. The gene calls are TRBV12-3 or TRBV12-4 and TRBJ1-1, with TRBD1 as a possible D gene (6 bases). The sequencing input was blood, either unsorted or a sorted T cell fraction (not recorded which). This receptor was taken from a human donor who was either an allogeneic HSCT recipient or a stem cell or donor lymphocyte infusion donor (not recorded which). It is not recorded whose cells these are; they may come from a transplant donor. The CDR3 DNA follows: TGTGCCAGCAGTTTAAATGGTAGGGGACATACTGAAGCTTTCTTT. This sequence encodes CASSLNGRGHTEAFF.